The 6 T cell receptor beta chains reported below all come from one sample, sequenced in a study of blood T cell repertoires in COVID-19 (dated by TCRdb to between 2020 and 2021). Libraries were constructed by the immunoSEQ multiplex PCR assay. The table comes from immuneACCESS by way of TCRdb, which keeps in-frame sequences with V and J called. Part of the clones is missing from these tables; in studies checked, under half for an unresolved V gene and the rest for unknown reasons. The sample includes about 130,000 clones, with about 79% observed a single time. The ten largest make up around 3% of the sample. Specimen: peripheral blood. These TCRs come from an elderly woman with acute or convalescent COVID-19.

This clone was seen just once. This chain connects TRBV2 to TRBJ1-1; no clear D. This CDR3 has 13 amino acids. The germline gives CDR1 SNHLY, CDR2 FYNNEI. V gave up 6 bases and J gave up 3 bases, with 11 bases separating them. The CDR3 nucleotides read TGTGCCAGCAGCTATACGAGGGACACTGAAGCTTTCTTT. Translated, it gives CASSYTRDTEAFF.

The chain uses TRBV29-1 and TRBJ1-6; D is undetermined. The CDR3 runs 14 residues. The germline CDR1 and CDR2 sequences are SQVTM and ANQGSEA. With 4 bases removed from V and 7 bases from J, the gap between germline ends came to 14 bases. CDR3 nucleotide sequence: TGCAGCGTTGCCGAGGCCCGTCAGAATTCACCCCTCCACTTT. It encodes CSVAEARQNSPLHF. Full variable domain (missing parts from reference TRBV29-1 and TRBJ1-6): SAVISQKPSRDICQRGTSLTIQCQVDSQVTMMFWYRQQPGQSLTLIATANQGSEATYESGFVIDKFPISRPNLTFSTLTVSNMSPEDSSIYLCSVAEARQNSPLHFGNGTRLTVT.

This sequence joins TRBV4-1 and TRBJ1-6; unclear D gene. The CDR3 sequence is 13 residues long. V shed 0 bases and J shed 9 bases, with 6 bases lying between them. Germline V gives CDR1 MGHRA, CDR2 YSYEKL. The CDR3 DNA sequence: TGCGCCAGCAGCCAAGAGAGGAGTTCACCCCTCCACTTT. It encodes CASSQERSSPLHF.

Written as DNA, the CDR3 is TGTGCCAGCAGCTATGGCGGGTTCTCCGGGGAGCTGTTTTTT. It translates to CASSYGGFSGELFF. The V call is TRBV11-2, the J call TRBJ2-2; possible D gene TRBD2, 5 bases. This CDR3 has 14 residues. V shed 4 bases and J shed 6 bases, with 12 bases lying between them. Germline lookup yields CDR1 SGHAT and CDR2 FQNNGV.

This clone was detected once. The chain couples TRBV24-1 to TRBJ2-1; 9 nucleotides align to TRBD1. The germline V gene encodes CDR1 KGHDR and CDR2 SFDVKD. The CDR3 covers 12 residues. After removal of 4 bases from V and 12 bases from J, the junction contained 3 bases not matched to a gene. CDR3 protein: CATSDRTGAQFF. Here the CDR3 DNA reads TGTGCCACCAGTGACAGGACAGGGGCGCAGTTCTTC.

V is TRBV4-1 and J is TRBJ1-1; no definite D call. The CDR3 spans 13 residues. Germline CDR1 MGHRA, CDR2 YSYEKL. Trimming removed 3 bases at V and 8 bases at J, with 13 bases between. CDR3 in DNA: TGCGCCAGCAGCCACCCGAGCGGGAGGGAAGCTTTCTTT. This sequence encodes CASSHPSGREAFF.